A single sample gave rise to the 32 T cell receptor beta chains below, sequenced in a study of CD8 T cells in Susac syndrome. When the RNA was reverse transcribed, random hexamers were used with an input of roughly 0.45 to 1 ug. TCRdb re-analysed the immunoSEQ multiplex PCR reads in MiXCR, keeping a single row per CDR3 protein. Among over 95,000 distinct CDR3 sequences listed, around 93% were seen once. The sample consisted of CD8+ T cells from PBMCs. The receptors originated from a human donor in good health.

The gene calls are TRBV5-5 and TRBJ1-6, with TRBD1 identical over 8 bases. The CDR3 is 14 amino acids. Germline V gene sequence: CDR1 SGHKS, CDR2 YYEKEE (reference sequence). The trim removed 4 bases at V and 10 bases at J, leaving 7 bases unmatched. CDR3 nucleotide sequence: TGTGCCAGCAGCAGGGACGGACAGGGCTCACCCCTCCACTTT. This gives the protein CASSRDGQGSPLHF.

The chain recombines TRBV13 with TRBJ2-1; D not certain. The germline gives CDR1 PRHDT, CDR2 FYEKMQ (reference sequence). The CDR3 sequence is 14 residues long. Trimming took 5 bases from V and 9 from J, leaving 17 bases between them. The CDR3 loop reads CASSVDLTWGEQFF. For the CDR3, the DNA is TGTGCCAGCAGCGTGGACCTCACGTGGGGTGAGCAGTTCTTC.

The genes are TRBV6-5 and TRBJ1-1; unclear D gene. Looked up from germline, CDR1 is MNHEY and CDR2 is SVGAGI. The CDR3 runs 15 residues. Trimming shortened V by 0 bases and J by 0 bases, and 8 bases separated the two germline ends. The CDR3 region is CASSYSLQLNTEAFF. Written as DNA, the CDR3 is TGTGCCAGCAGTTACTCTTTACAGTTGAACACTGAAGCTTTCTTT.

CDR3 sequence reads: CASSSQARDRGSKNIQYF. The CDR3 DNA is TGTGCCAGTAGTTCCCAGGCTCGGGACAGGGGGTCCAAAAACATTCAGTACTTC. This chain uses TRBV19 with TRBJ2-4, with 11 bases matching TRBD1. The V segment lost 5 bases and the J segment 2 bases; nucleotides outside the gene matches: 11. The CDR3 loop spans 18 amino acids. Germline V gives CDR1 LNHDA, CDR2 SQIVND (reference sequence).

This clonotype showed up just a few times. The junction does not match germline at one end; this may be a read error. The CDR3 sequence is CASSLGGAEAFF. CDR3 sequence (DNA): TGCGCCAGCAGCTTGGGAGGGGCAGAAGCTTTCTTT. This chain joins TRBV7-2 and TRBJ1-1, with D possibly matching TRBD1 (5 bases). Germline V gene data show CDR1 as SGHTA and CDR2 as FQGNSA. This CDR3 comprises 12 residues.

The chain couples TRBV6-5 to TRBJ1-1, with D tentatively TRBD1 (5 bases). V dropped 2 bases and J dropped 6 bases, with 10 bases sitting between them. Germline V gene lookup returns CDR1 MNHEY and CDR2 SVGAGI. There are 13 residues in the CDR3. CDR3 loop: CASSYTGFAEAFF. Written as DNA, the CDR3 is TGTGCCAGCAGTTACACAGGATTTGCTGAAGCTTTCTTT.

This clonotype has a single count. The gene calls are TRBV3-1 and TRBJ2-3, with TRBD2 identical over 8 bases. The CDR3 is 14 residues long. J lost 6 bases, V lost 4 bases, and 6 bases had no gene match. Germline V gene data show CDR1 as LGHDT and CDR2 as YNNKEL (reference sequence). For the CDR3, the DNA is TGTGCCAGCAGCCCGGGACCGGGGGGGGATACGCAGTATTTT. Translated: CASSPGPGGDTQYF.

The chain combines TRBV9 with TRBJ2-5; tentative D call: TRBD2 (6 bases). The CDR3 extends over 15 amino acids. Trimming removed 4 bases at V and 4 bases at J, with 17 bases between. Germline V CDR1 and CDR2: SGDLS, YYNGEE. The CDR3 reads CASSPRRGEGETQYF. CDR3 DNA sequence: TGTGCCAGCAGCCCACGGAGGGGCGAGGGAGAGACCCAGTACTTC.

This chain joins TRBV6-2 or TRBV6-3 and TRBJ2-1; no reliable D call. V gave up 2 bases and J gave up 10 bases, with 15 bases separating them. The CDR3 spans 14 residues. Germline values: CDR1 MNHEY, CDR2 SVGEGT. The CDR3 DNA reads TGTGCCAGCAGTTACGGTGGATCTCCGGGCGAGCAGTTCTTC. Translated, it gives CASSYGGSPGEQFF.

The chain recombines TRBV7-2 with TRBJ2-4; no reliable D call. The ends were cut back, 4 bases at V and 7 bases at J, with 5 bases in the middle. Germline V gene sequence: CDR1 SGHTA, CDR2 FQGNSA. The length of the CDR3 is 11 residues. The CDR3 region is CASSSDNIQYF. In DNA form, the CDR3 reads TGTGCCAGCAGCTCCGACAACATTCAGTACTTC.

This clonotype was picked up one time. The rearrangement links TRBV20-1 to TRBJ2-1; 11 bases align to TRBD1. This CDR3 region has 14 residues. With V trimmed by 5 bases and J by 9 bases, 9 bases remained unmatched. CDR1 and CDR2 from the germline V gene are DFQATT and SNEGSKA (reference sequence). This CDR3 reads CSARPGQGVGEQFF. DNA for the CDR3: TGCAGTGCTCGGCCGGGACAGGGGGTTGGTGAGCAGTTCTTC.

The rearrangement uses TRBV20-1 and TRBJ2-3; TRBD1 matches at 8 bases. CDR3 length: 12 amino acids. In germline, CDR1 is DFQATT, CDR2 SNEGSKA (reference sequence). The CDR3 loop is CSAGQGGDTQYF. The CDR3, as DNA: TGCAGCGCCGGACAGGGAGGAGATACGCAGTATTTT.

The CDR3 sequence is CASRDRDGNTEAFF. The CDR3 nucleotides read TGTGCCAGCAGGGACAGGGACGGGAACACTGAAGCTTTCTTT. The V and J genes are TRBV6-2 or TRBV6-3 and TRBJ1-1, with 8 positions matching TRBD1. The CDR3 totals 14 residues. Germline trimming cut 6 bases from V and 1 base from J; bases unmatched to any gene: 4. Germline CDR1 MNHEY, CDR2 SVGEGT.

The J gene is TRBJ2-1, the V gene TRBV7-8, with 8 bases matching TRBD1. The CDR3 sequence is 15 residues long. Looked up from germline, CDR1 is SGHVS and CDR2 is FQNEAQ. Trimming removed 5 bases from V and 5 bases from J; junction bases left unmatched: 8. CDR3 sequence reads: CASSAPGQDHNEQFF. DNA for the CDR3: TGTGCCAGCAGCGCCCCGGGACAGGACCACAATGAGCAGTTCTTC.

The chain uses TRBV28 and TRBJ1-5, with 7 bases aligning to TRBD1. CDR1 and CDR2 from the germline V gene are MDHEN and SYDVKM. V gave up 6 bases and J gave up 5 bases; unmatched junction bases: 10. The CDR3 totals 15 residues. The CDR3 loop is CASREDFQGDQPQHF. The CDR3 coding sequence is TGTGCCAGCAGGGAGGATTTCCAGGGGGATCAGCCCCAGCATTTT.

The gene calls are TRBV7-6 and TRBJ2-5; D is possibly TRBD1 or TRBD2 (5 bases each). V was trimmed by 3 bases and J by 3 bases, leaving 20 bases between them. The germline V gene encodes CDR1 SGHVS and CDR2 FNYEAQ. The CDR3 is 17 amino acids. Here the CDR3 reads CASSFSRGEPREETQYF. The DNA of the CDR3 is TGTGCCAGCAGCTTCTCCCGGGGCGAACCGAGGGAAGAGACCCAGTACTTC.

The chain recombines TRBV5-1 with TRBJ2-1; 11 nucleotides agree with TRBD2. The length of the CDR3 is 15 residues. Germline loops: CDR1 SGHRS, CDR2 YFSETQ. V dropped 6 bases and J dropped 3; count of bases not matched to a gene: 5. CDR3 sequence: CASTRTSGHYNEQFF. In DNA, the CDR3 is TGCGCCAGCACCAGGACTAGCGGGCACTACAATGAGCAGTTCTTC.

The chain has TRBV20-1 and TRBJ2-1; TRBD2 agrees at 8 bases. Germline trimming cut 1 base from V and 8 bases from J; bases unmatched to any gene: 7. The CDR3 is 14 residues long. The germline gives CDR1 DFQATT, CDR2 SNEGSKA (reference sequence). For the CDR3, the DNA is TGCAGTGCTAGAGGCGACGGGGGGGCCTATGAGCAGTTCTTC. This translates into CSARGDGGAYEQFF.

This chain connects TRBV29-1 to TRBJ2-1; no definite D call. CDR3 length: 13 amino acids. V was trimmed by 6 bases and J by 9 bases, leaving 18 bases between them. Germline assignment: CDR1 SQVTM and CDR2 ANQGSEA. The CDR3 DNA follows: TGCAGCGTGGAGAAAAGAGTGGTGGGTGAGCAGTTCTTC. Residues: CSVEKRVVGEQFF.

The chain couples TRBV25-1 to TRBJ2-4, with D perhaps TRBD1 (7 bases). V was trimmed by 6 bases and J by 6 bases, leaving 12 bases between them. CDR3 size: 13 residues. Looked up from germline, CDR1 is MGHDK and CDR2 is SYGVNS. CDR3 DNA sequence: TGTGCCAGCAGAGTGGAGGGGGCAAACATTCAGTACTTC. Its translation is CASRVEGANIQYF.

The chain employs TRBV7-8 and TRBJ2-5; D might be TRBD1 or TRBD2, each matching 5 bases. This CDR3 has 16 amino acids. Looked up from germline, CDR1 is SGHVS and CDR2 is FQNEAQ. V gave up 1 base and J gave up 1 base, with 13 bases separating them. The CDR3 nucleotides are TGTGCCAGCAGCTTAGTCCCGGGAAGGGGCCAAGAGACCCAGTACTTC. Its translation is CASSLVPGRGQETQYF. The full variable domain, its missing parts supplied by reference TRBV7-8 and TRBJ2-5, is GAGVSQSPRYKVAKRGQDVALRCDPISGHVSLFWYQQALGQGPEFLTYFQNEAQLDKSGLPSDRFFAERPEGSVSTLKIQRTQQEDSAVYLCASSLVPGRGQETQYFGPGTRLLVL.

The CDR3 is CSVEPRVGAKNIQYF. CDR3 DNA: TGCAGCGTTGAACCCAGGGTGGGAGCCAAAAACATTCAGTACTTC. The chain recombines TRBV29-1 with TRBJ2-4; tentative D call: TRBD1 (5 bases). Between the trimmed V and J ends, which lost 2 bases and 0 bases, there was a span of 11 bases. The CDR3 spans 15 residues. The V gene's germline CDR1 is SQVTM and CDR2 ANQGSEA.

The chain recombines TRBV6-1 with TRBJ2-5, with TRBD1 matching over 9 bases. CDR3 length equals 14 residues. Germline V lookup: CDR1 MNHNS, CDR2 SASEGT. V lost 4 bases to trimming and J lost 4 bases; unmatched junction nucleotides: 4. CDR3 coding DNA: TGTGCCAGCAGTGCCGGGACAGGGCGAGAGACCCAGTACTTC. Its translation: CASSAGTGRETQYF.

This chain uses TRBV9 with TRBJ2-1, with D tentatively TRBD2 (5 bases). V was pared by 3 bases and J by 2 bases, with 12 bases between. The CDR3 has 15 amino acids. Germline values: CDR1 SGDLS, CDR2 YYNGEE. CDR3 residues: CASSAGDAPYNEQFF. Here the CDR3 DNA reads TGTGCCAGCAGCGCCGGGGATGCTCCCTACAATGAGCAGTTCTTC.

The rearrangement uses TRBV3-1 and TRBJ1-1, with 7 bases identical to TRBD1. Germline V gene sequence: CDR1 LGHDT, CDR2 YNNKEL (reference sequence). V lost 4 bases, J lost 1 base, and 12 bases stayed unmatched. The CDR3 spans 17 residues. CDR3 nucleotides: TGTGCCAGCAGCCTAGTAAAGAAGGGACAGCCGAACACTGAAGCTTTCTTT. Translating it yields CASSLVKKGQPNTEAFF.

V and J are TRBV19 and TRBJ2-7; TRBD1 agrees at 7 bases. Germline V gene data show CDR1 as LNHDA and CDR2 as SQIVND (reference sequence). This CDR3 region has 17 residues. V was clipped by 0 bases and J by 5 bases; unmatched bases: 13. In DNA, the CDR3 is TGTGCCAGTAGTATAGACCTTCCCAGGGGGATATTCGACGAGCAGTACTTC. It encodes CASSIDLPRGIFDEQYF.

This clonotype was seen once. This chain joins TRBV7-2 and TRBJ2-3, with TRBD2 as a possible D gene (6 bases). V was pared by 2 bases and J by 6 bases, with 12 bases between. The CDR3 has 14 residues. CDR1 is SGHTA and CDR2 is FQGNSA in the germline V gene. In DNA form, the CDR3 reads TGTGCCAGCAGCTTAAACGGGGGTATGGATACGCAGTATTTT. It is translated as CASSLNGGMDTQYF.

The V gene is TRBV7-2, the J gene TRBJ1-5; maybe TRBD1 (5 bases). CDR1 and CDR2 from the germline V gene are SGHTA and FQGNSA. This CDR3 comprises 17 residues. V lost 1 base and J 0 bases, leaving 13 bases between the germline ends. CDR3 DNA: TGTGCCAGCAGCTTAGGACAGAGACCGACTAGCAATCAGCCCCAGCATTTT. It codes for CASSLGQRPTSNQPQHF. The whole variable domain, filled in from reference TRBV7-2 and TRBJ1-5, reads GAGVSQSPSNKVTEKGKDVELRCDPISGHTALYWYRQSLGQGLEFLIYFQGNSAPDKSGLPSDRFSAERTGGSVSTLTIQRTQQEDSAVYLCASSLGQRPTSNQPQHFGDGTRLSIL.

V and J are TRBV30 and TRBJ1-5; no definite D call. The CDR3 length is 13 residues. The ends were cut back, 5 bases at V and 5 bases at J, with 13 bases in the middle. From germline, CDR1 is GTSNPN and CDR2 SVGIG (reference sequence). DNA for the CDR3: TGTGCCTGGGGACTTGGGAGAGATCAGCCCCAGCATTTT. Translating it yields CAWGLGRDQPQHF. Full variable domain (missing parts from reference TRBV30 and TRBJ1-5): SQTIHQWPATLVQPVGSPLSLECTVEGTSNPNLYWYRQAAGRGLQLLFYSVGIGQISSEVPQNLSASRPQDRQFILSSKKLLLSDSGFYLCAWGLGRDQPQHFGDGTRLSIL.

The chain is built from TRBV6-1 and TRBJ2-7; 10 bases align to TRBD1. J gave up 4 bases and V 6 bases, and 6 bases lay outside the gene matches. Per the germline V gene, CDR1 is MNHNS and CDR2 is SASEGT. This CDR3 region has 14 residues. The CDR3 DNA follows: TGTGCCAGCAGCAATCCGGGACAGGGGTACGAGCAGTACTTC. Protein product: CASSNPGQGYEQYF.

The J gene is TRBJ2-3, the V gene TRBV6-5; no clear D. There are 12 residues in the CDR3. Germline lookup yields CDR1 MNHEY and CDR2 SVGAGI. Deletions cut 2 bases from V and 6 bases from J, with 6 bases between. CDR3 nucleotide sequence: TGTGCCAGCAGTTACCCGCCGGATACGCAGTATTTT. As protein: CASSYPPDTQYF.

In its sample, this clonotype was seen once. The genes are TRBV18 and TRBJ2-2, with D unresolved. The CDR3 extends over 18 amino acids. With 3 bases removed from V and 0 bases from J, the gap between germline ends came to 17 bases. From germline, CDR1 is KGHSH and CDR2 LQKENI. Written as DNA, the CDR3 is TGTGCCAGCTCACCCTCCCCCTCCAGTGGGACGAACACCGGGGAGCTGTTTTTT. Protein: CASSPSPSSGTNTGELFF.